The 15 T cell receptor beta chains given below trace back to one sample, sequenced in a study of T cell clones after liver transplantation. This table comes from immunoSEQ multiplex PCR, and its TCRdb copy is limited to in-frame clones, with some not included. The sample has around 110,000 clones; 90% are singletons. The starting material was CD4+ T cells from blood, obtained 12 months after liver transplant. These TCRs come from a human patient who received a liver transplant. Some of these T cells may belong to the graft donor.

The chain employs TRBV5-6 and TRBJ2-7; TRBD2 matches at 7 bases. Germline V CDR1 and CDR2: SGHDT, YYEEEE. CDR3 length: 16 amino acids. J gave up 0 bases and V 1 base, and 7 bases lay outside the gene matches. CDR3 sequence (DNA): TGTGCCAGCAGCTTGTACGGTAGCGGGTCCTCCTACGAGCAGTACTTC. Translation: CASSLYGSGSSYEQYF.

This clone was picked up a small number of times. This chain joins TRBV7-9 and TRBJ2-5; D possibly matches TRBD1 or TRBD2 (5 bases each). V was cut by 0 bases and J by 1 base, with 15 bases left in between. This CDR3 has 17 amino acids. The germline V gene encodes CDR1 SEHNR and CDR2 FQNEAQ (reference sequence). The CDR3 protein is CASSLALGAAGQETQYF. The CDR3 DNA sequence: TGTGCCAGCAGCTTAGCGCTCGGGGCGGCAGGCCAAGAGACCCAGTACTTC.

V gene TRBV29-1 combines with J gene TRBJ2-7, with 12 bases matching TRBD1. CDR1 is SQVTM, CDR2 ANQGSEA, per germline. The CDR3 extends over 14 amino acids. Trimming took 6 bases from V and 6 from J; bases not matched to a gene: 9. The CDR3 coding sequence is TGCAGCGTGGGGACAGGGGGCTTTATTAGCGAGCAGTACTTC. Translation gives CSVGTGGFISEQYF.

The CDR3 loop is CASSLPWGKETQYF. The CDR3 DNA is TGTGCCAGCAGTTTACCGTGGGGAAAAGAGACCCAGTACTTC. The J gene is TRBJ2-5, the V gene TRBV28, with no clear D. V was pared by 2 bases and J by 3 bases, with 10 bases between. Germline loops: CDR1 MDHEN, CDR2 SYDVKM. The CDR3 spans 14 residues. The full variable domain, with the rest looked up from reference TRBV28 and TRBJ2-5, is DVKVTQSSRYLVKRTGEKVFLECVQDMDHENMFWYRQDPGLGLRLIYFSYDVKMKEKGDIPEGYSVSREKKERFSLILESASTNQTSMYLCASSLPWGKETQYFGPGTRLLVL.

This sequence joins TRBV2 and TRBJ1-2, with D hard to call. The V end lost 2 bases, the J end lost 4 bases, and 14 bases lay between the germline ends. CDR1 is SNHLY and CDR2 is FYNNEI in the germline V gene. CDR3 length: 15 amino acids. The CDR3 loop reads CASSELRAVIYGYTF. Here the CDR3 DNA reads TGTGCCAGCAGTGAACTGAGGGCCGTGATCTATGGCTACACCTTC.

The count of this clone is one. The chain is built from TRBV5-1 and TRBJ2-2, with TRBD2 matching over 7 bases. Germline CDR1 reads SGHRS; CDR2 reads YFSETQ. J lost 0 bases, V lost 4 bases, and 3 bases had no gene match. The CDR3 runs 15 residues. CDR3 region: CASSRTSTNTGELFF. Written as DNA, the CDR3 is TGCGCCAGCAGCAGGACTAGTACGAACACCGGGGAGCTGTTTTTT.

The rearrangement uses TRBV27 and TRBJ2-1; 7 bases agree with TRBD1. After removal of 3 bases from V and 8 bases from J, the junction contained 1 base not matched to a gene. In germline, CDR1 is MNHEY, CDR2 SMNVEV (reference sequence). CDR3 length equals 12 residues. The CDR3 region is CASSFRGYEQFF. DNA of the CDR3: TGTGCCAGCAGTTTCAGGGGGTATGAGCAGTTCTTC.

The chain joins TRBV2 to TRBJ2-1; 7 nucleotides match TRBD2. The V gene end was trimmed by 8 bases and the J gene end by 6 bases; junction bases not matched to a gene: 4. This CDR3 spans 12 amino acids. CDR1 and CDR2 (germline): SNHLY, FYNNEI. CDR3 protein: CASRLAVNEQFF. In DNA, the CDR3 is TGTGCCAGCCGTCTAGCGGTCAATGAGCAGTTCTTC.

V usage is TRBV28 and J usage is TRBJ1-4; D remains ambiguous. The germline V and J ends were trimmed by 7 bases and 8 bases, with 17 bases remaining between them. This CDR3 region has 14 residues. Looked up from germline, CDR1 is MDHEN and CDR2 is SYDVKM. The CDR3 nucleotides are TGTGCCAGCACCAAGACGCGGTCGGGCGAAAAACTGTTTTTT. Protein: CASTKTRSGEKLFF. The variable domain in full, with the rest retrieved from reference TRBV28 and TRBJ1-4, is DVKVTQSSRYLVKRTGEKVFLECVQDMDHENMFWYRQDPGLGLRLIYFSYDVKMKEKGDIPEGYSVSREKKERFSLILESASTNQTSMYLCASTKTRSGEKLFFGSGTQLSVL.

The chain recombines TRBV6-5 with TRBJ2-1, with 7 positions matching TRBD2. Germline CDR1 and CDR2: MNHEY and SVGAGI. Losses at the gene ends were 2 bases for V and 7 bases for J; bases not matched to a gene: 5. The CDR3 extends over 14 amino acids. The CDR3 DNA follows: TGTGCCAGCAGTTACGGGACTACGATGAATGAGCAGTTCTTC. Residues: CASSYGTTMNEQFF.

The chain links TRBV29-1 to TRBJ2-3; TRBD1 matches 9 bases. In germline, CDR1 is SQVTM, CDR2 ANQGSEA. Germline trimming cut 4 bases from V and 5 bases from J; bases unmatched to any gene: 4. The CDR3 is 13 amino acids. CDR3 region: CSVAGQGVDTQYF. CDR3 bases: TGCAGCGTTGCGGGACAGGGAGTAGATACGCAGTATTTT.

The J gene is TRBJ2-7, the V gene TRBV10-3; 11 bases agree with TRBD1. Germline V CDR1 and CDR2: ENHRY, SYGVKD. The CDR3 totals 16 residues. With V trimmed by 2 bases and J by 2 bases, 5 bases remained unmatched. In nucleotides, the CDR3 is TGTGCCATCAGTGAGGGACGGACAGGGGGCGCCTACGAGCAGTACTTC. It codes for CAISEGRTGGAYEQYF.

The chain is built from TRBV28 and TRBJ2-3; 8 bases line up with TRBD2. Trimming cost V 9 bases and J 3 bases; bases outside gene matches: 8. The V gene's germline CDR1 is MDHEN and CDR2 SYDVKM. The length of the CDR3 is 14 residues. The CDR3 nucleotides are TGTGCCAGAACGGGAAGCGGGAGAACAGATACGCAGTATTTT. Protein: CARTGSGRTDTQYF.

The V and J genes are TRBV5-1 and TRBJ2-7, with a possible D match to TRBD1 (5 bases). V gave up 0 bases and J gave up 4 bases, with 17 bases separating them. The CDR3 sequence is 16 residues long. Germline V gene data show CDR1 as SGHRS and CDR2 as YFSETQ. CDR3 protein: CASSLDLTGAPYEQYF. The CDR3 nucleotides read TGCGCCAGCAGCTTGGACCTAACAGGAGCCCCATACGAGCAGTACTTC.

The chain uses TRBV6-6 and TRBJ2-7, with a possible D match to TRBD1 (6 bases). This CDR3 comprises 15 residues. The germline gives CDR1 MNHNY, CDR2 SVGAGI (reference sequence). Trimming left V 3 bases short and J 7 bases short, with 19 bases between. The CDR3 is CASSYLLAGAREQYF. For the CDR3, the DNA is TGTGCCAGCAGTTATCTCCTAGCAGGGGCGAGGGAGCAGTACTTC.